Sequencing of this T cell receptor (beta chain) was carried out in a study of shared clonotypes between healthy human individuals. Naive CD8 populations comprised CD45RO-negative cells positively selected for CCR7, excluding terminally differentiated effector memory CD45RA+ cells. Using immunoSEQ multiplex PCR, the repertoire was profiled, and TCRdb retains in-frame clones only, with some absent. The table records under 850,000 clones, over 90% of them present only once. From germline, CDR1 is SGHKS and CDR2 YYEKEE (reference sequence). The CDR3 length is 16 residues. V was cut by 0 bases and J by 3 bases, with 15 bases left in between.

The chain uses TRBV5-5 and TRBJ1-2; tentative D call: TRBD1 (5 bases). The sample was naive CD8+ T cells sorted from blood. The TCR originated in a man aged 30-40 years in good health. The CDR3 sequence: CASSLEYRGGDYGYTF. The CDR3 DNA is TGTGCCAGCAGCTTGGAATATCGGGGGGGAGACTATGGCTACACCTTC.